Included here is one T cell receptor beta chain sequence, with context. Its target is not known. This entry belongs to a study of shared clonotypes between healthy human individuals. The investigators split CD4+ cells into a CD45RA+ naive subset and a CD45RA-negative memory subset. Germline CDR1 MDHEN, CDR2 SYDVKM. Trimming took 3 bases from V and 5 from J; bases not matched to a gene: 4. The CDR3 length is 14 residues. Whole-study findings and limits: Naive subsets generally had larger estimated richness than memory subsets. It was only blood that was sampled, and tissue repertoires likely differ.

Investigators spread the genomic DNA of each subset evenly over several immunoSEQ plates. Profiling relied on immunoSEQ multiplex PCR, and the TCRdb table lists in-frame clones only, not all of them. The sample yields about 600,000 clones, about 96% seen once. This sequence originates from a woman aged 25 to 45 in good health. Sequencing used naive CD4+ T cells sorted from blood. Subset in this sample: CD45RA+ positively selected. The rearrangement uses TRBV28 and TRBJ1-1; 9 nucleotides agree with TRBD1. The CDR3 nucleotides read TGTGCCAGCAGTTTGGACAGGGGAGGGACTGAAGCTTTCTTT. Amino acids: CASSLDRGGTEAFF.